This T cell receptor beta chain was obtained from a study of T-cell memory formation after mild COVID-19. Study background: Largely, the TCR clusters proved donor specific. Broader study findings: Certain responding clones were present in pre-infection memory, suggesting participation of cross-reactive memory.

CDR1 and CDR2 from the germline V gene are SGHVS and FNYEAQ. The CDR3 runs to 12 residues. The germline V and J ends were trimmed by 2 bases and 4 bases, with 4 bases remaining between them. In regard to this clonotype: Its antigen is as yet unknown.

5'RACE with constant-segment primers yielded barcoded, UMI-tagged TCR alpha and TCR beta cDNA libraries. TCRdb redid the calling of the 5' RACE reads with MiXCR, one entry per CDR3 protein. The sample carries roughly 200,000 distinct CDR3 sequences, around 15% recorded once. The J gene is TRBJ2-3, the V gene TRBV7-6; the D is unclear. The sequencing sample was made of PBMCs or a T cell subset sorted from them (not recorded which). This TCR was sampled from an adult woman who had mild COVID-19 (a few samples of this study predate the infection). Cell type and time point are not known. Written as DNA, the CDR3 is TGTGCCAGCAGCTTATCGTCAGATACGCAGTATTTT. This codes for CASSLSSDTQYF.